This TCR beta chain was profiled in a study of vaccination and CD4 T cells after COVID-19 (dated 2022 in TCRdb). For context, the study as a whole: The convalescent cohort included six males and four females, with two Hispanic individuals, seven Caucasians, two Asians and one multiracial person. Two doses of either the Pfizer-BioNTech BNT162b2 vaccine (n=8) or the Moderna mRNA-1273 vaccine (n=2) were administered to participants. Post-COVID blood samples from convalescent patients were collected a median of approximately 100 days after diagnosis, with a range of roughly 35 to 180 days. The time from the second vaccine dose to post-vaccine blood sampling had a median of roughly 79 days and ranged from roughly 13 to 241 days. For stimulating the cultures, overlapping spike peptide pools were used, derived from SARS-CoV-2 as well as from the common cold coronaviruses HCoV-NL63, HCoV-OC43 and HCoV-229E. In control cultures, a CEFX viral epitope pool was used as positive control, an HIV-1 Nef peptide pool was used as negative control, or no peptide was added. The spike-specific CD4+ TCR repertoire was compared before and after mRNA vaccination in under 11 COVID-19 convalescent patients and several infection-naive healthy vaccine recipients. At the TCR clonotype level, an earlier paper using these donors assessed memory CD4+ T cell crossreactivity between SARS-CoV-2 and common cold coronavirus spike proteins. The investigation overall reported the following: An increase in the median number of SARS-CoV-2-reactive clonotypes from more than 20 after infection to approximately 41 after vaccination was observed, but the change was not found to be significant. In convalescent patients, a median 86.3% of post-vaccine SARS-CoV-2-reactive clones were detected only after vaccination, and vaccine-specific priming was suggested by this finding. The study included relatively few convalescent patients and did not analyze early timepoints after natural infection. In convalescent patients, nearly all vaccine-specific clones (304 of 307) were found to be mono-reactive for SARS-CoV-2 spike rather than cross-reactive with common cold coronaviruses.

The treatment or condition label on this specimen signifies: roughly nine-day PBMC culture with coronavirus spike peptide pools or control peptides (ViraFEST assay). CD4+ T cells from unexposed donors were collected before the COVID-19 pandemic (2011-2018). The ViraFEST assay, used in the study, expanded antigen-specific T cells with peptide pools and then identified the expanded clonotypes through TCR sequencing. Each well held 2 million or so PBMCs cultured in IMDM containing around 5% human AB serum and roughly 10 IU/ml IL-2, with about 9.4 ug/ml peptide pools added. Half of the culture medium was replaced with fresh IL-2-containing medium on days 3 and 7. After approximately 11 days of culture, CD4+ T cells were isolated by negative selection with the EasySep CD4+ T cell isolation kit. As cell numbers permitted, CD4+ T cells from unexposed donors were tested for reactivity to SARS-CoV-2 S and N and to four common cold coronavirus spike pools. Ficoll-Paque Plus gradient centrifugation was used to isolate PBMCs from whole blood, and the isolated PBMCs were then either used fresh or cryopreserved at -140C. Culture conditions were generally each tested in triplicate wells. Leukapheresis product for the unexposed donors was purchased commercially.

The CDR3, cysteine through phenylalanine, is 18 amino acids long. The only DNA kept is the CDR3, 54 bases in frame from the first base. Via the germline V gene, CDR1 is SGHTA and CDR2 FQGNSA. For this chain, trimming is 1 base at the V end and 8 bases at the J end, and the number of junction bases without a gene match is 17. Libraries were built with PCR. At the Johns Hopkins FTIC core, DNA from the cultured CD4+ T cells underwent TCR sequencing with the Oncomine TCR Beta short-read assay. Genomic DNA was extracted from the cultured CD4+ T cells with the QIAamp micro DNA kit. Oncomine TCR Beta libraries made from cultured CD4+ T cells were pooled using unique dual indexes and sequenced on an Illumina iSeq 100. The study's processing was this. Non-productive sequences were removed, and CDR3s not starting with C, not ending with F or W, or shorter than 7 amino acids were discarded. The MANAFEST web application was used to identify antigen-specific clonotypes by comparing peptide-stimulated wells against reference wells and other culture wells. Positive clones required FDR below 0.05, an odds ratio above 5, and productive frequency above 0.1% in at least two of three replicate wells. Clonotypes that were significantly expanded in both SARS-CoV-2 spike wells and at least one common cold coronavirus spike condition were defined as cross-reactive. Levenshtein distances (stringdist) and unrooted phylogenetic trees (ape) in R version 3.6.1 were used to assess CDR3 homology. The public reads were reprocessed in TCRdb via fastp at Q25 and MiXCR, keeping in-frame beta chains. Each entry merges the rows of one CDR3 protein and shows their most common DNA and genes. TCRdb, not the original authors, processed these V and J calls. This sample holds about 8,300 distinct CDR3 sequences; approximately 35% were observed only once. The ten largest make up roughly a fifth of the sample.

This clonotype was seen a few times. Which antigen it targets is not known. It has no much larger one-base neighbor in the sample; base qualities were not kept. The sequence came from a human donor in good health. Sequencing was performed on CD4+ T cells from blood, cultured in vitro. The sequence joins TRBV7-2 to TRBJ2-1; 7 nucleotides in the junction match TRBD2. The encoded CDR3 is CASSLVGLAAGRTDEQFF. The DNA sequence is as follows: TGTGCCAGCAGCTTAGTGGGCCTAGCGGCTGGACGAACCGATGAGCAGTTCTTC.